This T cell receptor beta chain was recovered during a study of identical twins. Study findings and constraints: For cord blood, abundant beta clonotypes had fewer insertions, unlike memory repertoires, which showed none.

Each donor was a healthy Caucasian. Unique molecular identifiers were in the cDNA, with template-switch universal primer binding. TCRdb ran MiXCR on the 5' RACE reads and lists one entry per CDR3 protein. This sample has over 500,000 distinct CDR3 sequences, with approximately 22% found just once. The germline gives CDR1 ENHRY, CDR2 SYGVKD. This CDR3 is 14 amino acids long. Trimming pared 5 bases from V and 6 bases from J, leaving 11 bases between. With respect to this clonotype: Its antigen is not known.

In addition, the sample was reused for a study of T cells expressing NK-cell markers.

This receptor was identified in a young woman in good health. Sequencing input: CD4+ T cells sorted from blood. This chain links TRBV10-3 with TRBJ1-6; a possible D gene is TRBD1 (5 bases). The CDR3 here is CAISTGTRNSPLHF. CDR3 DNA sequence: TGTGCCATCAGTACCGGGACGCGTAATTCACCCCTCCACTTT.